These 3 T cell receptor beta chains came from one sample sequenced in a study of blood T cell repertoires in COVID-19. The method was immunoSEQ multiplex PCR; TCRdb's version includes in-frame clones alone and lacks a portion of them. The table records over 200,000 clones, about 88% of them present only once. Material for sequencing was peripheral blood. These receptors all come from a man aged 35-49 years with active or convalescent COVID-19.

This clone showed up just once. This chain connects TRBV7-2 to TRBJ1-1, with a possible D match to TRBD1 (6 bases). The ends were cut back, 5 bases at V and 6 bases at J, with 16 bases in the middle. The CDR3 covers 14 residues. Germline V gene data show CDR1 as SGHTA and CDR2 as FQGNSA. This CDR3 is CASSRDTGWAEAFF. CDR3 sequence (DNA): TGTGCCAGCAGCCGCGACACAGGGTGGGCTGAAGCTTTCTTT. Variable domain in full (rest from reference TRBV7-2 and TRBJ1-1): GAGVSQSPSNKVTEKGKDVELRCDPISGHTALYWYRQSLGQGLEFLIYFQGNSAPDKSGLPSDRFSAERTGGSVSTLTIQRTQQEDSAVYLCASSRDTGWAEAFFGQGTRLTVV.

This CDR3 reads CASSHILQGRGTEAFF. Here the CDR3 DNA reads TGTGCCAGCAGCCACATCTTACAGGGAAGGGGCACTGAAGCTTTCTTT. This chain links TRBV3-1 (or the pseudogene TRBV3-2) with TRBJ1-1; a possible D gene is TRBD1 (6 bases). Germline V gene sequence: CDR1 LGHDT, CDR2 YNNKEL (reference sequence). The V end was cut by 3 bases, the J end by 4 bases, with 18 bases between. CDR3 length: 16 residues.

This chain joins TRBV7-3 and TRBJ1-6; maybe TRBD1 (6 bases). From germline, CDR1 is SGHTA and CDR2 FQGTGA. The CDR3 runs 13 residues. The V gene lost 3 bases and the J gene lost 10 bases, with 10 bases spanning the gap. CDR3: CASSFHRESPLHF. CDR3 coding DNA: TGTGCCAGCAGCTTTCACAGGGAATCACCCCTCCACTTT.